Listed below are T cell receptor beta chains from one sample, sequenced in a study of cytomegalovirus exposure and HLA in healthy donors. The data were produced by immunoSEQ multiplex PCR, yet TCRdb's version contains in-frame clones alone and is incomplete. The sample carries about 200,000 clones, roughly 80% recorded once. The sequencing sample was made of PBMCs. These receptors were obtained from a man in his forties or fifties in good health and CMV-seronegative. The CDR3 runs from the conserved cysteine through the conserved F or W. D genes are given only for firm matches. The size of a clone is reported for some rows only, either as once, few or many, or as a class for expanded clones.

>NA|TRBV28|TRBD1|TRBJ2-2
CASSSVGGTGATGELFF
TGTGCCAGCAGTTCCGTCGGTGGGACAGGGGCCACCGGGGAGCTGTTTTTT
>once|TRBV9|TRBD1|TRBJ2-7
CASSATGTGYEQYF
TGTGCCAGCAGCGCGACAGGGACGGGCTACGAGCAGTACTTC
>NA|TRBV5-4|TRBD1|TRBJ1-1
CASSFPGQGYTEAFF
TGTGCCAGCAGCTTCCCGGGACAGGGTTACACTGAAGCTTTCTTT
>few|TRBV5-1|NA|TRBJ1-2
CASSLQENYGYTF
TGCGCCAGCAGCTTACAGGAAAACTATGGCTACACCTTC
>NA|TRBV14|NA|TRBJ2-1
CASSLKPGLPYNEQFF
TGTGCCAGCAGCCTCAAGCCCGGACTACCGTACAATGAGCAGTTCTTC
>NA|TRBV15|NA|TRBJ1-5
CATSRVVGSQPQHF
TGTGCCACCAGCAGAGTGGTGGGCAGTCAGCCCCAGCATTTT
>NA|TRBV5-1|TRBD1|TRBJ2-2
CASGYDRVAGELFF
TGCGCCAGCGGTTACGACAGGGTGGCCGGGGAGCTGTTTTTT
>NA|TRBV7-8|TRBD1|TRBJ2-7
CASSTGQLSYEQYF
TGTGCCAGCAGCACGGGACAGCTCTCCTACGAGCAGTACTTC
>once|TRBV19|NA|TRBJ2-1
CASSKRQEQFF
TGTGCCAGTAGTAAGCGGCAGGAGCAGTTCTTC
>NA|TRBV2|TRBD1|TRBJ1-2
CASRGTGNGYTF
TGTGCCAGCAGGGGGACAGGGAATGGCTACACCTTC
>few|TRBV10-3|NA|TRBJ1-1
CAISESGGGAEAFF
TGTGCCATCAGTGAGTCAGGCGGGGGCGCGGAAGCTTTCTTT
>NA|TRBV6-1|NA|TRBJ1-1
CASPKTGALNEAFF
TGTGCCAGCCCTAAGACAGGCGCTCTTAACGAAGCTTTCTTT
>NA|TRBV29-1|TRBD2|TRBJ2-3
CSQRERDTQYF
TGCAGCCAGCGGGAGAGGGATACGCAGTATTTT
>NA|TRBV5-6|TRBD1|TRBJ2-5
CASVGQEETQYF
TGTGCCAGCGTGGGACAGGAGGAGACCCAGTACTTC
>once|TRBV18|TRBD1|TRBJ1-4
CASSPGQGEKLFF
TGTGCCAGCTCACCCGGACAGGGCGAAAAACTGTTTTTT
>NA|TRBV2|NA|TRBJ2-7
CASVPRSSYEQYF
TGTGCCAGCGTACCACGCAGCTCCTACGAGCAGTACTTC